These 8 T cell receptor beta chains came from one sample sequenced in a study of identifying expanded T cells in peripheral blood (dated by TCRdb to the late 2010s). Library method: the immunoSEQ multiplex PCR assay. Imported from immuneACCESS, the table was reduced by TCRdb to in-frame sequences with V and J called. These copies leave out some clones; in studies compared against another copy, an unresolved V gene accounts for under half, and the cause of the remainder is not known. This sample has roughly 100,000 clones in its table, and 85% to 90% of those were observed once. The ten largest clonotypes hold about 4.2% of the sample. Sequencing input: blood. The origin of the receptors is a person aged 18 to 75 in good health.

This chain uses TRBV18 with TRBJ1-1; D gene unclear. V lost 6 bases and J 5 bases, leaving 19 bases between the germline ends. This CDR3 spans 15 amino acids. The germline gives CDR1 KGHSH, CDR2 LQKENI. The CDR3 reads CASSRTGIGITEAFF. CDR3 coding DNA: TGTGCCAGCTCGCGGACGGGTATCGGGATAACTGAAGCTTTCTTT.

The CDR3 nucleotides are TGTGCCAGCAGATCCGGGACGGTCTACGAGCAGTACTTC. Translating it yields CASRSGTVYEQYF. This chain links TRBV28 with TRBJ2-7, with D perhaps matching TRBD1 or TRBD2 (5 bases each). Germline V gene lookup returns CDR1 MDHEN and CDR2 SYDVKM. V lost 6 bases and J 3 bases, leaving 12 bases between the germline ends. The length of the CDR3 is 13 residues.

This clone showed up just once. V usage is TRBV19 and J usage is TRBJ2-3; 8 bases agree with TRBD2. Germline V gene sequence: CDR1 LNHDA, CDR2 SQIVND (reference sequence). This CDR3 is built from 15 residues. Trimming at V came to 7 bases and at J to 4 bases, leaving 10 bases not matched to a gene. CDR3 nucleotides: TGTGCCAGTATGTCGGGAGGGGCTTGGGCAGATACGCAGTATTTT. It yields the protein CASMSGGAWADTQYF.

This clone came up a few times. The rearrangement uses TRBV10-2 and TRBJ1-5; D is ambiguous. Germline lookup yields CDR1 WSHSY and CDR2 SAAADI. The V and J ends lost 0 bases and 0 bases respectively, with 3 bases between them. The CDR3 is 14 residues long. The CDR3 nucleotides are TGCGCCAGCAGTGAGTCGAGTAGCAATCAGCCCCAGCATTTT. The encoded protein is CASSESSSNQPQHF.

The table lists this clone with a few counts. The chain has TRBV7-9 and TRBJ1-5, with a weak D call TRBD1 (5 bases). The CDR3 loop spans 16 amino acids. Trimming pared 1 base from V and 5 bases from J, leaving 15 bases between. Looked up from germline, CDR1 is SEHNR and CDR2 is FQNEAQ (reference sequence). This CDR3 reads CASSLVSGRDDQPQHF. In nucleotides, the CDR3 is TGTGCCAGCAGCTTAGTAAGTGGCCGGGACGATCAGCCCCAGCATTTT.

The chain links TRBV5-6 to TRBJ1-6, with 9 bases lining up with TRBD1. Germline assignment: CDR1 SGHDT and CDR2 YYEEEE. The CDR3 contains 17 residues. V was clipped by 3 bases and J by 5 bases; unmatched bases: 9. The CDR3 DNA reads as TGTGCCAGCAGCTCGACCCGACAGGGGGGTCATAATTCACCCCTCCACTTT. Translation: CASSSTRQGGHNSPLHF.

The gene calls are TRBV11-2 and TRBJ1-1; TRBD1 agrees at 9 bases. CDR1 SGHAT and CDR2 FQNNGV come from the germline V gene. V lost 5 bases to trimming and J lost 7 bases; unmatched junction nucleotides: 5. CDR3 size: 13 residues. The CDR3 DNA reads TGTGCCAGCAGCCGGGACAGGGAGAATGAAGCTTTCTTT. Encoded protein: CASSRDRENEAFF.

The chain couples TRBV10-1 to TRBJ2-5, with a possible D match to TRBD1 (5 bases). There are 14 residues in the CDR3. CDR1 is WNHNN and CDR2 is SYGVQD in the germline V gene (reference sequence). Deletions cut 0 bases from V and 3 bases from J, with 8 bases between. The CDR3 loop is CASSESKGEETQYF. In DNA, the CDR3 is TGCGCCAGCAGTGAGTCGAAAGGGGAAGAGACCCAGTACTTC.